The present TCR beta chain was sequenced within a study of blood T cells in healthy people across ages. Looked up from germline, CDR1 is DFQATT and CDR2 is SNEGSKA (reference sequence). The CDR3 is 14 residues long. V lost 1 base and J lost 2, with 10 bases in between. A second PCR, run for about 7 to 11 cycles, used a sample-barcoded 5' primer plus a J-beta primer mix. TCRdb independently ran MiXCR on the 5' RACE reads; one entry per CDR3 protein. The profile shows about 1.8 million distinct CDR3 sequences, just under 50% of them singletons. Each of the donors had 8 to 10 milliliters of peripheral blood drawn into EDTA-treated Vacutainer tubes. Each sample used at least 7 million PBMCs. This clonotype was seen a single time.

This chain links TRBV20-1 with TRBJ2-3; D ambiguous. The sequence was collected from a woman aged 40 to 50 in good health. Sequencing used blood. CDR3 sequence reads: CSARVGISTDTQYF. The CDR3 DNA reads TGCAGTGCTAGAGTGGGGATTTCCACAGATACGCAGTATTTT.